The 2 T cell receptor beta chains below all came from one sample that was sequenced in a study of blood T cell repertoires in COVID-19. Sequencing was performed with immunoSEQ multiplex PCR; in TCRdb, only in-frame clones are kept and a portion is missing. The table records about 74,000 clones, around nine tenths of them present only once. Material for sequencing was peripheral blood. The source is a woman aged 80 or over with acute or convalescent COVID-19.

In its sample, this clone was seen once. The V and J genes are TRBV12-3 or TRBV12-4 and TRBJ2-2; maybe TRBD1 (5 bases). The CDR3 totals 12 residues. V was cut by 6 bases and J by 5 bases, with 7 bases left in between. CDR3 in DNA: TGTGCCAGCAGCCAGGGTACCGGGGAGCTGTTTTTT. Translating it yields CASSQGTGELFF.

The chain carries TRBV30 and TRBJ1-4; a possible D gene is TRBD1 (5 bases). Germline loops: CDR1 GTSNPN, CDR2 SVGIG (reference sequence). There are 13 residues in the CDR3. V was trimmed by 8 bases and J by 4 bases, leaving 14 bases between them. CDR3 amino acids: CAGGTDFNEKLFF. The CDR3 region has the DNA TGTGCCGGGGGGACGGACTTTAATGAAAAACTGTTTTTT.